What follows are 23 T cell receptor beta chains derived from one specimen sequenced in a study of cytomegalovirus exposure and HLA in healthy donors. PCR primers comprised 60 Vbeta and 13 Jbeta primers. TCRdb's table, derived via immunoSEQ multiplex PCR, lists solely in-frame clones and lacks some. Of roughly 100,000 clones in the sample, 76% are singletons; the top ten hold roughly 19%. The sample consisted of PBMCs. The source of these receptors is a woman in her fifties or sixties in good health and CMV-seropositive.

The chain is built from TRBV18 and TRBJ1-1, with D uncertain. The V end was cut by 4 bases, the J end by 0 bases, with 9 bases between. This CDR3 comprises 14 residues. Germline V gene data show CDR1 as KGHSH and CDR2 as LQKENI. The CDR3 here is CASSLGNLNTEAFF. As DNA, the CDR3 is TGTGCCAGCTCACTTGGTAACTTGAACACTGAAGCTTTCTTT.

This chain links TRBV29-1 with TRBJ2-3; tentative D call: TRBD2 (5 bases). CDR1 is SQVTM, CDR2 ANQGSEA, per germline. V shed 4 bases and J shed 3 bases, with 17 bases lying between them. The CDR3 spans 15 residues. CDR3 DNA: TGCAGCGTTGCGTTGAGGGCCCCGAGAACAGATACGCAGTATTTT. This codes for CSVALRAPRTDTQYF.

For the CDR3, the DNA is TGCGCCAGCAGCCAAGAACGTAGAGACACTGAAGCTTTCTTT. This sequence encodes CASSQERRDTEAFF. The chain couples TRBV4-1 to TRBJ1-1, with D hard to call. The CDR3 is made up of 14 amino acids. V shed 0 bases and J shed 3 bases, with 8 bases lying between them. Germline V gene data show CDR1 as MGHRA and CDR2 as YSYEKL.

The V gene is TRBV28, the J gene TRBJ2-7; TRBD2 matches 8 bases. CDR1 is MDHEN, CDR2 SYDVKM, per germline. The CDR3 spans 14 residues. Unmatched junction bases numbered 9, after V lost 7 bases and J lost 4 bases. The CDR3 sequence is CASKSAGVGYEQYF. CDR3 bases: TGTGCCAGCAAGTCAGCGGGAGTTGGGTACGAGCAGTACTTC.

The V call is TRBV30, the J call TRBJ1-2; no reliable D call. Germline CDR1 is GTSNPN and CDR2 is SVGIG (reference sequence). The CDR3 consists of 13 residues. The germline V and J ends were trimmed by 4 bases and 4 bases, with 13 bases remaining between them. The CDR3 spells CAWTTGSFYGYTF. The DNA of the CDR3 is TGTGCCTGGACCACGGGAAGCTTCTATGGCTACACCTTC.

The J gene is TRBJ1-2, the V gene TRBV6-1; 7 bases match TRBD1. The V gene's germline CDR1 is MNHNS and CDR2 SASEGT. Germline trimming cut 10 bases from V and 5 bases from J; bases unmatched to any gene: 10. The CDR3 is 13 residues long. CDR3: CANQDDRAYGYTF. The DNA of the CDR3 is TGTGCCAACCAGGATGACAGGGCGTATGGCTACACCTTC.

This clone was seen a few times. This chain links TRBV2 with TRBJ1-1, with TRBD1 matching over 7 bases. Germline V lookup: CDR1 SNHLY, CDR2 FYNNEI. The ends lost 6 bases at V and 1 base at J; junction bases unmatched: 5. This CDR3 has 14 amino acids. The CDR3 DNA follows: TGTGCCAGCAGCCAGGACAGGCCGAACACTGAAGCTTTCTTT. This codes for CASSQDRPNTEAFF.

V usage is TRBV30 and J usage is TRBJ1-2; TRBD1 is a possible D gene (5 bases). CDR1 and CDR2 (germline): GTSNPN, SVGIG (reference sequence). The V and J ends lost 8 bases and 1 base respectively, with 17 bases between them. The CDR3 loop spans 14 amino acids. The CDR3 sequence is CAAGRDSDNYGYTF. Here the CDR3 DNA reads TGTGCCGCGGGGAGAGACAGTGATAACTATGGCTACACCTTC.

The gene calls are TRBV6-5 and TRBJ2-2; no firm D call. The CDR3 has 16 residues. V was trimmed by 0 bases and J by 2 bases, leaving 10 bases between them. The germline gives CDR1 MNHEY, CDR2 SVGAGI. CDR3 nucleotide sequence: TGTGCCAGCAGTTACTCGGAACTACCAAACACCGGGGAGCTGTTTTTT. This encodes CASSYSELPNTGELFF.

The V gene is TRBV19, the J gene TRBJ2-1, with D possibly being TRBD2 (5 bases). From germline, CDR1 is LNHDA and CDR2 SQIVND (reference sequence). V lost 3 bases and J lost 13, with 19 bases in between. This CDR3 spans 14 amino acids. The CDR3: CASSMDWKNRPQFF. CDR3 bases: TGTGCCAGTAGTATGGACTGGAAGAACCGACCCCAGTTCTTC.

The CDR3 loop reads CASSYSAGNQPQHF. CDR3 nucleotide sequence: TGTGCCAGCAGTTACTCAGCCGGGAACCAGCCCCAGCATTTT. The V call is TRBV6-5, the J call TRBJ1-5; D remains unclear. Germline V lookup: CDR1 MNHEY, CDR2 SVGAGI. The CDR3 runs 14 residues. The V end lost 0 bases, the J end lost 7 bases, and 10 bases lay between the germline ends.

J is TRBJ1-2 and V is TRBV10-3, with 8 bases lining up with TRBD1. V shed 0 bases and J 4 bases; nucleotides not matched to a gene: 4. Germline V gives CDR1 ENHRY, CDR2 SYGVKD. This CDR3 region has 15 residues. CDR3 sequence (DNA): TGTGCCATCAGTGAGTCCGCAGGGGGCAGCTATGGCTACACCTTC. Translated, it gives CAISESAGGSYGYTF.

CDR3 sequence: CASRYGTSRYQNYEQYF. The CDR3, as DNA: TGCGCCAGCCGCTACGGGACTAGCAGGTACCAGAACTACGAGCAGTACTTC. The chain has TRBV5-1 and TRBJ2-7; 9 bases align to TRBD2. There are 17 residues in the CDR3. V trimming: 7 bases; J trimming: 3 bases; junction bases outside the gene matches: 17. Germline CDR1 reads SGHRS; CDR2 reads YFSETQ.

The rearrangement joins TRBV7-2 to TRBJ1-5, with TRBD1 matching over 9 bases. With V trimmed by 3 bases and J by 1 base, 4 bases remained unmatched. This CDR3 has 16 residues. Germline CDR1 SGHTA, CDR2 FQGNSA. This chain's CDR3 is CASSLSGTGSNQPQHF. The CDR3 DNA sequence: TGTGCCAGCAGCTTGTCCGGGACAGGGAGCAATCAGCCCCAGCATTTT.

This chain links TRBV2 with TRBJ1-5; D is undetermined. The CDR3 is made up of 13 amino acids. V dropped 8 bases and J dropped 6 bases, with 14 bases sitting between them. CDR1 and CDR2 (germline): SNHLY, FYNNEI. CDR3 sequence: CASGEVVGQPQHF. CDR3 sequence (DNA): TGTGCCAGCGGCGAGGTCGTGGGTCAGCCCCAGCATTTT.

The CDR3 DNA sequence: TGTGCCAGCAGCGGCCGGGACAGGGGCTCTAATGAGCAGTTCTTC. It codes for CASSGRDRGSNEQFF. V usage is TRBV4-2 and J usage is TRBJ2-1; 10 nucleotides align to TRBD1. The V gene end was trimmed by 5 bases and the J gene end by 7 bases; junction bases not matched to a gene: 8. The length of the CDR3 is 15 residues. Germline loops: CDR1 LGHNA, CDR2 YNFKEQ.

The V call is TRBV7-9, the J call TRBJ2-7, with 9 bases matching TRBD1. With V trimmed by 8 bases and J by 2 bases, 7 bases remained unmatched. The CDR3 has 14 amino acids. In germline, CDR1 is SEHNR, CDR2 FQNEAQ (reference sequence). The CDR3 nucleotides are TGTGCCAGCGGTCCGGGACAGGGCGCCTACGAGCAGTACTTC. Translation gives CASGPGQGAYEQYF.

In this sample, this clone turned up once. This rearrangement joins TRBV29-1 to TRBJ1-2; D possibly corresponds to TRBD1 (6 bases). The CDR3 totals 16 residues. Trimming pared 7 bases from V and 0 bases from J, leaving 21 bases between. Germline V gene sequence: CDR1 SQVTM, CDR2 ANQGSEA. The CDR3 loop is CSGSVFRDNSNYGYTF. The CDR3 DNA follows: TGCAGCGGTTCGGTGTTCCGGGACAACTCTAACTATGGCTACACCTTC.

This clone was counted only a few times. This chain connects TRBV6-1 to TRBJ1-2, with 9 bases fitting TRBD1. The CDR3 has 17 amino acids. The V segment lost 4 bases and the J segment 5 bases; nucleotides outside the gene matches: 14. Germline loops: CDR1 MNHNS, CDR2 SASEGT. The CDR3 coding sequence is TGTGCCAGCAGTGGGTCCCTCGGACAGGGGTTTTCGTATGGCTACACCTTC. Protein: CASSGSLGQGFSYGYTF.

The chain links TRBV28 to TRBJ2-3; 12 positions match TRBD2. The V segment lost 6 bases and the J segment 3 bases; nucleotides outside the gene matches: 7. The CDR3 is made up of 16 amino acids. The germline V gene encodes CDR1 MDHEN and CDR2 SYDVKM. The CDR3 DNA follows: TGTGCCAGCAGCCGTGTCCTAGCGGGAGGGACAGATACGCAGTATTTT. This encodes CASSRVLAGGTDTQYF.

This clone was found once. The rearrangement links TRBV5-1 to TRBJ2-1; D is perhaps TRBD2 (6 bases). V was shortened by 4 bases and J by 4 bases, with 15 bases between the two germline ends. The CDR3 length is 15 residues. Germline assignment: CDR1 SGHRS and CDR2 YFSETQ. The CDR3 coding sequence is TGCGCCAGCAGCATGGGTCCCGGGACTTACAATGAGCAGTTCTTC. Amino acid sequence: CASSMGPGTYNEQFF.

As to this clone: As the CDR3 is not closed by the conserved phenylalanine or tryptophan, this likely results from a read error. The chain's CDR3 is CASSSNNYGYTL. As DNA, the CDR3 is TGTGCCAGCAGCTCGAATAACTATGGCTACACCCTC. The chain uses TRBV11-2 and TRBJ1-2; D gene unclear. The CDR3 totals 12 residues. CDR1 SGHAT and CDR2 FQNNGV come from the germline V gene. V lost 4 bases, J lost 1 base, and 4 bases lay in between.

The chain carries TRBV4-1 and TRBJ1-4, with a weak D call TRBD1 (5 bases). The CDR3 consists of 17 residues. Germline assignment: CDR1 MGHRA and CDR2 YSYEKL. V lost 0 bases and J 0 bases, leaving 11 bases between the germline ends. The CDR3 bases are TGCGCCAGCAGCCAAGATACGTGGGGCTCAACTAATGAAAAACTGTTTTTT. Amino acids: CASSQDTWGSTNEKLFF.